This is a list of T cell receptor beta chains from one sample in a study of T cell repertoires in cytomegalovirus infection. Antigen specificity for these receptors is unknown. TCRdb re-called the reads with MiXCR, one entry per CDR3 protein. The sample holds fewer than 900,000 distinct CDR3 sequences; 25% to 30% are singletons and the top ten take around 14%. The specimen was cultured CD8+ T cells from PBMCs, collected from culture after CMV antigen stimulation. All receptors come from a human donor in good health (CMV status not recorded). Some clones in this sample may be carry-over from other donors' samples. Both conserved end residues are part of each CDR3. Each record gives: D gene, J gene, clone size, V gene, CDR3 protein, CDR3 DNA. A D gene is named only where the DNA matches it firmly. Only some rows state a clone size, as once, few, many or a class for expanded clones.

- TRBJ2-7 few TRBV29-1 CSVEVNAGYEQYF TGCAGCGTTGAGGTGAACGCGGGCTACGAGCAGTACTTC
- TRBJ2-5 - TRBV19 CASSIDLRSYETQYF TGTGCCAGTAGTATAGATCTTAGGAGTTACGAGACCCAGTACTTC
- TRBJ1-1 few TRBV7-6 CASSFSGTGTEAFF TGTGCCAGCAGCTTCTCCGGGACTGGCACTGAAGCTTTCTTT
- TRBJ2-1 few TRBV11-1 CASSQGHYEQFF TGTGCCAGCAGCCAGGGACATTATGAGCAGTTCTTC
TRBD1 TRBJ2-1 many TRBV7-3 CASSLIQGAYNEQFF TGTGCCAGCAGCTTAATACAGGGGGCGTATAATGAGCAGTTCTTC
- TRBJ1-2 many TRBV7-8 CASSSPVRTANYGYTF TGTGCCAGCAGCTCCCCTGTTCGGACAGCTAACTATGGCTACACCTTC
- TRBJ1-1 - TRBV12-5 CASAGDTEAFF TGTGCTAGTGCTGGAGACACTGAAGCTTTCTTT
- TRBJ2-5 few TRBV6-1 CASSEYWTERETQYF TGTGCCAGCAGTGAATATTGGACCGAGCGCGAGACCCAGTACTTC
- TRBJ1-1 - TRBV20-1 CSARDQGLSTEAFF TGCAGTGCTAGAGATCAGGGGCTGAGCACTGAAGCTTTCTTT
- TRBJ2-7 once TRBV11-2 CASSPPFYYEQYF TGTGCCAGCAGCCCCCCCTTTTACTACGAGCAGTACTTC
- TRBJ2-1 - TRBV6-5 CASRDSGLRSYNEQFF TGTGCCAGCAGGGATAGCGGACTTCGCTCCTACAATGAGCAGTTCTTC
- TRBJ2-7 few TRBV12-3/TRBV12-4 CASSIQLGDYEQYF TGTGCCAGCAGTATCCAACTTGGGGACTACGAGCAGTACTTC
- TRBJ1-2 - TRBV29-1 CSVVAALYGYTF TGCAGCGTTGTGGCAGCCCTCTATGGCTACACCTTC
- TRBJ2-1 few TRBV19 CASSIGLHRSTEIYNEQFF TGTGCCAGTAGTATAGGTCTGCACCGGTCTACAGAGATCTACAATGAGCAGTTCTTC
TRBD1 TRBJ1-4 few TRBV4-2 CASSPGGSNEKLFF TGTGCCAGCAGCCCAGGGGGTTCGAATGAAAAACTGTTTTTT
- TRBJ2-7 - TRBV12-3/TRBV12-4 CASSFVYNKISSYEQYF TGTGCCAGCAGTTTCGTTTACAACAAGATCAGCTCCTACGAGCAGTACTTC
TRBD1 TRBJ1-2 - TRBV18 CASSSDRGSYGYTF TGTGCCAGCTCATCGGACAGGGGTTCCTATGGCTACACCTTC
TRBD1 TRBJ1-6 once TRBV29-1 CSVWTGNSPLHF TGCAGCGTTTGGACAGGGAATTCACCCCTCCACTTT
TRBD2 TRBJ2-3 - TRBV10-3 CVITERLAGGGRTDTQYF TGTGTCATCACCGAACGACTAGCGGGGGGAGGCCGCACAGATACGCAGTATTTT
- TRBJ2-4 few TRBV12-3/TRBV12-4 CASRVLGDKNIQYF TGTGCCAGCAGGGTACTAGGGGACAAAAACATTCAGTACTTC
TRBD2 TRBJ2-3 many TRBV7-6 CASFAGGPGDTQYF TGTGCCAGCTTTGCGGGGGGTCCGGGAGATACGCAGTATTTT
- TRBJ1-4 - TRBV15 CATSRDLADEKLFF TGTGCCACCAGCAGAGATCTCGCGGATGAAAAACTGTTTTTT
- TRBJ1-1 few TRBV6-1 CASSEGTGGGTEAFF TGTGCCAGCAGTGAAGGGACCGGTGGAGGAACTGAAGCTTTCTTT
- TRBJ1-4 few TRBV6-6 CASSYLQDDEKLFF TGTGCCAGCAGTTACTTACAGGATGATGAAAAACTGTTTTTT
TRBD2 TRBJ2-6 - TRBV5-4 CASSLDWGGSGANVLTF TGTGCCAGCAGCTTGGATTGGGGGGGTTCTGGGGCCAACGTCCTGACTTTC
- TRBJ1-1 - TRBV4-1 CASSHTQGPEAFF TGCGCCAGCAGCCATACTCAGGGGCCTGAAGCTTTCTTT
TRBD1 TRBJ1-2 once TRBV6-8 CASSPGTGAWSNGYTF TGTGCCAGCAGTCCCGGGACAGGGGCATGGAGTAATGGCTACACCTTC
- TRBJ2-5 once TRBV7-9 CASSLALRTELQETQYF TGTGCCAGCAGCTTAGCGCTTAGGACAGAACTACAAGAGACCCAGTACTTC
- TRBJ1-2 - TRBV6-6 CASSYSPGTPYGYTF TGTGCCAGCAGTTATTCTCCGGGGACACCTTACGGCTACACCTTC
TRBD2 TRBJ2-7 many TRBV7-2 CASSLGGTTYEQYF TGTGCCAGCAGCTTGGGCGGGACTACCTACGAGCAGTACTTC
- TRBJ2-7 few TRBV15 CATSRDSPYEQYF TGTGCCACCAGCAGGGACAGCCCCTACGAGCAGTACTTC
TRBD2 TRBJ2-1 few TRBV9 CASSVASGGGNEQFF TGTGCCAGCAGCGTAGCCAGCGGGGGCGGCAATGAGCAGTTCTTC
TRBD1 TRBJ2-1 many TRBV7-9 CASSDRDRAYNEQFF TGTGCCAGCAGCGACCGGGACAGGGCCTACAATGAGCAGTTCTTC
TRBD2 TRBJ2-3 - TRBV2 CASSEFRAGADTQYF TGTGCCAGCAGCGAATTTCGGGCGGGAGCAGATACGCAGTATTTT
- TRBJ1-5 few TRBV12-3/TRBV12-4 CASSLPPQPQHF TGTGCCAGCAGTTTACCCCCCCAGCCCCAGCATTTT
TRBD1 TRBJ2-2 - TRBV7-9 CASSAWTGVVTGELFF TGTGCCAGCAGCGCCTGGACAGGGGTAGTCACCGGGGAGCTGTTTTTT
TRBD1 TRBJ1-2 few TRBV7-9 CASSSITGAEYYGYTF TGTGCCAGCAGTTCAATCACAGGGGCCGAATACTATGGCTACACCTTC
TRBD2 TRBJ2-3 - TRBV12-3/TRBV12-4 CASSSGRGVGTDTQYF TGTGCCAGCAGTTCTGGACGGGGGGTGGGCACAGATACGCAGTATTTT
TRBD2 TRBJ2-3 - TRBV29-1 CSVGALAGSSTDTQYF TGCAGCGTGGGCGCATTAGCGGGGTCAAGCACAGATACGCAGTATTTT
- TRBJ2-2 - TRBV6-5 CASSYDWSGELFF TGTGCCAGCAGTTACGATTGGTCCGGGGAGCTGTTTTTT
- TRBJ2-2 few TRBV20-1 CSARDVVENTGELFF TGCAGTGCTAGAGATGTCGTCGAGAACACCGGGGAGCTGTTTTTT
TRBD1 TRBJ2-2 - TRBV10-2 CATQTGRNTGELFF TGCGCCACCCAGACAGGGAGGAACACCGGGGAGCTGTTTTTT
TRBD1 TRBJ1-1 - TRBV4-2 CASSHTGVTEAFF TGTGCCAGCAGCCACACAGGGGTGACTGAAGCTTTCTTT
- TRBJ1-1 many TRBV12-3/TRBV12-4 CASSSSGFTEAFF TGTGCCAGCAGTTCCTCTGGGTTCACTGAAGCTTTCTTT
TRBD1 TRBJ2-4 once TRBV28 CASSYYRGQVKNIQYF TGTGCCAGCAGTTATTACAGGGGGCAAGTCAAAAACATTCAGTACTTC
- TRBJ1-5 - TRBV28 CASSLVQGGNQPQHF TGTGCCAGCAGTTTAGTCCAGGGAGGCAATCAGCCCCAGCATTTT
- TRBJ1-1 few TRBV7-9 CASSLRIMNTEAFF TGTGCCAGCAGCTTACGGATTATGAACACTGAAGCTTTCTTT
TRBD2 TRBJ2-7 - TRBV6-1 CASKEAGVAYEQYF TGTGCCAGCAAAGAAGCGGGGGTGGCCTACGAGCAGTACTTC
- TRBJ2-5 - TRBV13 CASSSREGGIQETQYF TGTGCCAGCAGCTCCCGAGAAGGGGGTATACAAGAGACCCAGTACTTC
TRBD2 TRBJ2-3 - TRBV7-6 CASSLERRGASTDTQYF TGTGCCAGCAGCTTAGAAAGGCGGGGGGCTAGCACAGATACGCAGTATTTT
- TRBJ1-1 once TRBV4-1 CASSQDPGNEAFF TGCGCCAGCAGCCAAGATCCAGGGAATGAAGCTTTCTTT
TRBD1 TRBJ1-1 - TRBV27 CASSPYRGLMNTEAFF TGTGCCAGCAGTCCATACAGGGGCCTCATGAACACTGAAGCTTTCTTT
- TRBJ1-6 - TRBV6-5 CASSYSNPPALHF TGTGCCAGCAGTTACTCGAACCCACCGGCCCTCCACTTT
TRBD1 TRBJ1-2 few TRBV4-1 CASSRDSGQGAQYYGYTF TGCGCCAGCAGCCGTGACTCGGGACAGGGGGCGCAGTACTATGGCTACACCTTC
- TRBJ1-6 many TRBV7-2 CASSLLRPTYNSPLHF TGTGCCAGCAGCTTACTCCGACCTACTTATAATTCACCCCTCCACTTT
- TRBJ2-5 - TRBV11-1 CASSRYRVPQETQYF TGTGCCAGCAGCCGCTACAGGGTTCCCCAAGAGACCCAGTACTTC
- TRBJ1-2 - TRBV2 CASGLPTDNLSYGYTF TGTGCCAGCGGACTACCGACAGATAATCTATCCTATGGCTACACCTTC